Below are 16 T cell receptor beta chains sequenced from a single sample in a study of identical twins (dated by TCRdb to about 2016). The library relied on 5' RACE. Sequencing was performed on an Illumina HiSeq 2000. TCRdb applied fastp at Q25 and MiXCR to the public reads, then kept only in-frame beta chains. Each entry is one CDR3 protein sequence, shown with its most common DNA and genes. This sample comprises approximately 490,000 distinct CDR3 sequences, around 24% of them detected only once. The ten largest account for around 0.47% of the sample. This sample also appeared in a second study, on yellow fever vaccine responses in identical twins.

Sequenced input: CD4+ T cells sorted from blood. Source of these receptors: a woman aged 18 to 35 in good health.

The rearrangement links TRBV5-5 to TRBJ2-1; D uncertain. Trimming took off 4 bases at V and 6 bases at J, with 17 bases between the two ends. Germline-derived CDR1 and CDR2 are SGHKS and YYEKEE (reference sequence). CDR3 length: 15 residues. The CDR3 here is CASSTGLTPGNEQFF. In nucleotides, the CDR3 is TGTGCCAGCAGCACCGGGCTCACGCCGGGCAATGAGCAGTTCTTC.

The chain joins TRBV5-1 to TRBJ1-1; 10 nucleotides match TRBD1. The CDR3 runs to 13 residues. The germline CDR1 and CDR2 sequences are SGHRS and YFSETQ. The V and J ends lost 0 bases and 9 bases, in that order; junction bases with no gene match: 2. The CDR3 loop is CASSLGDRGQAFF. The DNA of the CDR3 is TGCGCCAGCAGCTTGGGTGACAGGGGGCAAGCTTTCTTT.

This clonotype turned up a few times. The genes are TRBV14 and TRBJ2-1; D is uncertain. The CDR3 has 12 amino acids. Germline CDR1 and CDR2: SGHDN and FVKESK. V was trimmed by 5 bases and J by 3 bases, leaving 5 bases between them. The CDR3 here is CASSRRYNEQFF. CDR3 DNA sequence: TGTGCCAGCAGCAGACGCTACAATGAGCAGTTCTTC.

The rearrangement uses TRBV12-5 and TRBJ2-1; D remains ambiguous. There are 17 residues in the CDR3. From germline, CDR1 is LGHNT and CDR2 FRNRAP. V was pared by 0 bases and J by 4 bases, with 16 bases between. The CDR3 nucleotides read TGTGCTAGTGGTTTGGTGTTGTACCCCCCCAGGTACAATGAGCAGTTCTTC. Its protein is CASGLVLYPPRYNEQFF.

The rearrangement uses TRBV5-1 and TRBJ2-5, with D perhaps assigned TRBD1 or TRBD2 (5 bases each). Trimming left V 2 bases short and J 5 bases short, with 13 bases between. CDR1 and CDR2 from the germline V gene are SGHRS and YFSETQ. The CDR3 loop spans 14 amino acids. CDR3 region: CASSLMGDGETQYF. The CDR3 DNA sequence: TGCGCCAGCAGCTTAATGGGGGATGGGGAGACCCAGTACTTC.

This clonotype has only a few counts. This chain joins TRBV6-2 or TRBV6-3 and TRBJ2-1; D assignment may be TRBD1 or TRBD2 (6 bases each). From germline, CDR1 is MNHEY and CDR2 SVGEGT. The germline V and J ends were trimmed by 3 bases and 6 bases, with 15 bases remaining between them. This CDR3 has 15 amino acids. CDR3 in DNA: TGTGCCAGCAGTTATTCGGGGGCGCGTGGCAATGAGCAGTTCTTC. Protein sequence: CASSYSGARGNEQFF.

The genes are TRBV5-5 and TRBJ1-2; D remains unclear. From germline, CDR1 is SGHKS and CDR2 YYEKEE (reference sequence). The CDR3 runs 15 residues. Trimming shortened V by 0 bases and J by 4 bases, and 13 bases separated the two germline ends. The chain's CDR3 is CASSLDPMMGYGYTF. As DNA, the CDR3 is TGTGCCAGCAGCTTGGATCCTATGATGGGCTATGGCTACACCTTC.

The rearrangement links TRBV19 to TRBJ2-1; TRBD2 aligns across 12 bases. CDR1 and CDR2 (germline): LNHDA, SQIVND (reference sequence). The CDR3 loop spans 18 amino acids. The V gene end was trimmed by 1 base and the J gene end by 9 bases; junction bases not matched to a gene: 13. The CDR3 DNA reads TGTGCCAGTAGTATAGGATCCTCTAGCGGGAGGGGGTGGAGTGAGCAGTTCTTC. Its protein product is CASSIGSSSGRGWSEQFF.

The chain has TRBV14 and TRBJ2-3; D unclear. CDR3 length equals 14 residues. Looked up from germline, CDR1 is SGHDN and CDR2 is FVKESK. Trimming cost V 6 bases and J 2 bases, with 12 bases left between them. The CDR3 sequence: CASSPSFDTDTQYF. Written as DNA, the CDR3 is TGTGCCAGCAGTCCCTCCTTCGACACAGATACGCAGTATTTT.

CDR3 protein: CSASTSRDRVNEQFF. The DNA of the CDR3 is TGCAGTGCTAGTACGTCCCGGGACAGGGTCAATGAGCAGTTCTTC. V gene TRBV20-1 combines with J gene TRBJ2-1; 9 bases fit TRBD1. Germline-derived CDR1 and CDR2 are DFQATT and SNEGSKA (reference sequence). The V segment lost 3 bases and the J segment 6 bases; nucleotides outside the gene matches: 9. This CDR3 is built from 15 residues.

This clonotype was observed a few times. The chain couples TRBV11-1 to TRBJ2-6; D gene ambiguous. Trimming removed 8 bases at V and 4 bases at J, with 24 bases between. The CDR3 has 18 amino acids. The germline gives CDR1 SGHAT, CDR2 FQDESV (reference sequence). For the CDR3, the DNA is TGTGCCAGCCTCAAAGACGGCGGAGCTCTGGTAGGGGCCAACGTCCTGACTTTC. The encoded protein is CASLKDGGALVGANVLTF.

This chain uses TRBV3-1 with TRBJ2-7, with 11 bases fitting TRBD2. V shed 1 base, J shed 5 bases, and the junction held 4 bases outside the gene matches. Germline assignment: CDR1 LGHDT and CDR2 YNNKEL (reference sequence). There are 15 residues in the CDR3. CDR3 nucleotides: TGTGCCAGCAGCCAAGTGGGACTAGCGGTCAACGAGCAGTACTTC. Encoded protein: CASSQVGLAVNEQYF.

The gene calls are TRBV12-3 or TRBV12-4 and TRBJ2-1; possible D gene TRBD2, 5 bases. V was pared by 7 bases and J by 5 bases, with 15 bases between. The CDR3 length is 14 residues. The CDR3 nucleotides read TGTGCCAGCACACCAGCGGCAGCCGACAATGAGCAGTTCTTC. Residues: CASTPAAADNEQFF.

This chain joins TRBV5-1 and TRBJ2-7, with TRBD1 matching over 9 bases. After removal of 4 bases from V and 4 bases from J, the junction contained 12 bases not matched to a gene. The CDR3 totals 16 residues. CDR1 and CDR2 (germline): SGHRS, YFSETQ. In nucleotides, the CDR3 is TGCGCCAGCAGCCCGGGCCGTACAGGGGGCTTGTACGAGCAGTACTTC. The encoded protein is CASSPGRTGGLYEQYF.

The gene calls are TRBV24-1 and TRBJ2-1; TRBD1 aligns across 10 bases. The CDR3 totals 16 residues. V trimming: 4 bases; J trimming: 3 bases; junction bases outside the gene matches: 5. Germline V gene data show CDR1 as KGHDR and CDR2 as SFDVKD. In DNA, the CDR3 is TGTGCCACCAGTGACGGGGACAGGGGATACTACAATGAGCAGTTCTTC. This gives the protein CATSDGDRGYYNEQFF.

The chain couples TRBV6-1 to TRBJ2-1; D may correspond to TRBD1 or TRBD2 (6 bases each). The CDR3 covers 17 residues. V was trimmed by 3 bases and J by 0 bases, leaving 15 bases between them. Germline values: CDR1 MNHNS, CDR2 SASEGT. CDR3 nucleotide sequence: TGTGCCAGCAGTGAGATGACAGGACTAAGCTCCTACAATGAGCAGTTCTTC. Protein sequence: CASSEMTGLSSYNEQFF.